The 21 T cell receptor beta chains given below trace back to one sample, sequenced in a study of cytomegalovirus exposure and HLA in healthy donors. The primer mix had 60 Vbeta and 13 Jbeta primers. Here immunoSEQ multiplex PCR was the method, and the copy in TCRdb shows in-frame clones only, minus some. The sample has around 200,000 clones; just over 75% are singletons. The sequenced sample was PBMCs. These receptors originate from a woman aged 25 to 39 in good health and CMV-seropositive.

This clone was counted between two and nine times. The CDR3 nucleotides are TGCGCCAGCAGCCAAGATTTGAGTAGCGGGGTAACCGGGGAGCTGTTTTTT. It is translated as CASSQDLSSGVTGELFF. The chain employs TRBV4-3 and TRBJ2-2, with 8 bases identical to TRBD2. Germline V gives CDR1 LGHNA, CDR2 YSLEER. Trimming at V came to 0 bases and at J to 5 bases, leaving 8 bases not matched to a gene. This CDR3 is 17 amino acids long.

The DNA for the CDR3 is TGCAGCGTTGAGAGAGAGACCCAGTACTTC. This gives the protein CSVERETQYF. V usage is TRBV29-1 and J usage is TRBJ2-5; D remains ambiguous. This CDR3 is 10 amino acids long. V was clipped by 3 bases and J by 4 bases, with 3 bases between them. Germline V gives CDR1 SQVTM, CDR2 ANQGSEA.

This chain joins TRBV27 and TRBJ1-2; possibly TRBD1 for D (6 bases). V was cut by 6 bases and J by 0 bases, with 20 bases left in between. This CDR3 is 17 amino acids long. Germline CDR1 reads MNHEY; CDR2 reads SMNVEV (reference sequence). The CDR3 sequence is CASSLLSTGTSNYGYTF. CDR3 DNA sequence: TGTGCCAGCAGCCTTCTTTCCACAGGGACCTCTAACTATGGCTACACCTTC.

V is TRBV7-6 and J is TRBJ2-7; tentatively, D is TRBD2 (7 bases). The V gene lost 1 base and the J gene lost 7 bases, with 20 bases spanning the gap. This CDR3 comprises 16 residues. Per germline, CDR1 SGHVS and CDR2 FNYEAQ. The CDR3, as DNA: TGTGCCAGCAGCTTAGGAGGGGGTCCCTTGGGGGGGGAGCAGTACTTC. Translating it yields CASSLGGGPLGGEQYF.

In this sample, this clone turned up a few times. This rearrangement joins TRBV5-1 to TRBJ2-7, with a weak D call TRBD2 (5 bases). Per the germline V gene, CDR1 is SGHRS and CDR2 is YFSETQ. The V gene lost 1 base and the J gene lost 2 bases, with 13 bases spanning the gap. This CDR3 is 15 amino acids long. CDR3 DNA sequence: TGCGCCAGCAGCTTGTTGGCGGGTCCGCCCTACGAGCAGTACTTC. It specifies CASSLLAGPPYEQYF.

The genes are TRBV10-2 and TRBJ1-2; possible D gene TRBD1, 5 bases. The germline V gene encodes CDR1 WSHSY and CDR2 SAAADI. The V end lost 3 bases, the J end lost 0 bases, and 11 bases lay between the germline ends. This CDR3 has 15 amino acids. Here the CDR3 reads CASSETDRANYGYTF. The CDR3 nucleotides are TGCGCCAGCAGTGAAACAGACAGAGCTAACTATGGCTACACCTTC.

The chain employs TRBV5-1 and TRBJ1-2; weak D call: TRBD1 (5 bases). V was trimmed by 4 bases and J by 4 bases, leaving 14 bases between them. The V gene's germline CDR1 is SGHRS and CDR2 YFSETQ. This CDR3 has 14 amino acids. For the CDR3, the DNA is TGCGCCAGCAGCCCGAACGGGGGGACCTATGGCTACACCTTC. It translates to CASSPNGGTYGYTF.

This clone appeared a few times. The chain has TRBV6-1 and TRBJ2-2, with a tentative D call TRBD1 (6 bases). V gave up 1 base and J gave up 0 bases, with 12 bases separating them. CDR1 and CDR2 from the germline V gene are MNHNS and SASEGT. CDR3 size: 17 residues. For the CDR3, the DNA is TGTGCCAGCAGTGAAGTTTCACAGGGTGCGAACACCGGGGAGCTGTTTTTT. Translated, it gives CASSEVSQGANTGELFF.

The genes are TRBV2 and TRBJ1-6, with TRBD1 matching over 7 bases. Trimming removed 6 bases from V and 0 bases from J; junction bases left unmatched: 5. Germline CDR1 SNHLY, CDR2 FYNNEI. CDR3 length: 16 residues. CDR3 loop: CASRLTGNSYNSPLHF. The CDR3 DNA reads TGTGCCAGCAGGTTGACAGGGAACTCCTATAATTCACCCCTCCACTTT.

In DNA form, the CDR3 reads TGCGCCAGCAGCCTGACAGTTGGTAGGCCTGAAGCTTTCTTT. Its translation: CASSLTVGRPEAFF. The chain is built from TRBV4-3 and TRBJ1-1; tentatively, D is TRBD1 (5 bases). CDR3 size: 14 residues. V lost 4 bases to trimming and J lost 6 bases, with 15 bases between them. Germline CDR1 and CDR2: LGHNA and YSLEER.

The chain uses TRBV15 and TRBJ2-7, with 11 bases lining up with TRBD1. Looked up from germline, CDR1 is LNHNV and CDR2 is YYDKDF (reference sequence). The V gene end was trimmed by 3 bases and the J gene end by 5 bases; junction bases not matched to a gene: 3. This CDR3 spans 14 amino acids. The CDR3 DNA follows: TGTGCCACCAGCAGGGACAGGGGGCATCACGAGCAGTACTTC. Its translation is CATSRDRGHHEQYF.

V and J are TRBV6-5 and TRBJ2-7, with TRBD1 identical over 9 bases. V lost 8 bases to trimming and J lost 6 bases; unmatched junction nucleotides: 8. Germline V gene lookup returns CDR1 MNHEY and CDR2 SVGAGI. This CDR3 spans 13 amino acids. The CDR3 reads CASGRDRVGEQYF. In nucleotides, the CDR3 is TGTGCCAGCGGGCGGGACAGGGTTGGCGAGCAGTACTTC.

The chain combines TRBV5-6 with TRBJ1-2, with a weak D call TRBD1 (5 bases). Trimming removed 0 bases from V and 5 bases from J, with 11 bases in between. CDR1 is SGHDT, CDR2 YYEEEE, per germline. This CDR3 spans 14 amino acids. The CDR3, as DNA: TGTGCCAGCAGCTTGGTCGGGACTGAGTATGGCTACACCTTC. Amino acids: CASSLVGTEYGYTF.

The CDR3 bases are TGTGCCAGCAGTCGATCCGGGACAGGGCTATACGAGCAGTACTTC. Protein: CASSRSGTGLYEQYF. This chain links TRBV2 with TRBJ2-7; TRBD1 aligns across 9 bases. V dropped 5 bases and J dropped 4; count of bases not matched to a gene: 9. The CDR3 totals 15 residues. Germline CDR1 and CDR2: SNHLY and FYNNEI.

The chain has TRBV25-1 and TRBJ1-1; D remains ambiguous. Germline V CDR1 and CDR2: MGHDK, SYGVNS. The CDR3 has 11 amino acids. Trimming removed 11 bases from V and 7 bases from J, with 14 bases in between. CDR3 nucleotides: TGTGCCTCACGTTACGCGAGTGAAGCTTTCTTT. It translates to CASRYASEAFF.

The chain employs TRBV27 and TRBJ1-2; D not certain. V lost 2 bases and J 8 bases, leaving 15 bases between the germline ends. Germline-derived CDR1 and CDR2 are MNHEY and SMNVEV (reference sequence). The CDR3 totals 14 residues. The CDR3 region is CASSLDPPRRGYTF. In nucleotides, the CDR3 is TGTGCCAGCAGTTTAGACCCCCCGAGGAGGGGCTACACCTTC.

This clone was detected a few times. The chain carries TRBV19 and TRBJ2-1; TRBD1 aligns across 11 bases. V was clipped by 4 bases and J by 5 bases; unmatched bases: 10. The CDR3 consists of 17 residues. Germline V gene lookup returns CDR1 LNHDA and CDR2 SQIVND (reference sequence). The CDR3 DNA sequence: TGTGCCAGTAGTACATTCCCGGGACAGGGGGACCACAATGAGCAGTTCTTC. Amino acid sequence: CASSTFPGQGDHNEQFF.

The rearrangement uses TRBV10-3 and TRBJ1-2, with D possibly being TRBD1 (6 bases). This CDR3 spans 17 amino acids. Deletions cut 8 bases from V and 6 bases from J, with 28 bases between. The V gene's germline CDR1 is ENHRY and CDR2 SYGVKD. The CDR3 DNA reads TGTGCCATCCCGGGAGGAGGGGGAAATAGGATCGTGGATGGCTACACCTTC. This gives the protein CAIPGGGGNRIVDGYTF.

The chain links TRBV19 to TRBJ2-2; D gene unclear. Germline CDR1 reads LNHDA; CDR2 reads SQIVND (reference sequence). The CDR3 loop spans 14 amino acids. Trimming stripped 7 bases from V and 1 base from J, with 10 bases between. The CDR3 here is CASTRALNTGELFF. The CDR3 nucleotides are TGTGCCAGTACTCGCGCGTTGAACACCGGGGAGCTGTTTTTT.

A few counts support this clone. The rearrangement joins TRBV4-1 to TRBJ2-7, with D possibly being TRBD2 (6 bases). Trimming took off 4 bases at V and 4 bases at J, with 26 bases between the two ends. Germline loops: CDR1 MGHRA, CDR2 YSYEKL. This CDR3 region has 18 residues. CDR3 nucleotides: TGCGCCAGCAGCCTTACAGATCAGGGACTCGATATTATTTACGAGCAGTACTTC. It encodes CASSLTDQGLDIIYEQYF.

CDR3 residues: CASSDIPGTEAFF. Written as DNA, the CDR3 is TGTGCCAGCAGTGACATCCCCGGCACTGAAGCTTTCTTT. The V call is TRBV2, the J call TRBJ1-1; D uncertain. CDR3 length equals 13 residues. V was trimmed by 3 bases and J by 4 bases, leaving 9 bases between them. The V gene's germline CDR1 is SNHLY and CDR2 FYNNEI.